The text below deals with one T cell receptor (beta chain). Its target is not known. Germline CDR1 SGHTA, CDR2 FQGTGA. The V end was cut by 1 base, the J end by 3 bases, with 11 bases between. This CDR3 comprises 15 residues. The source of the sample is a study of T-cell memory formation after mild COVID-19. General study points: The study detected some responding clones in pre-infection memory, suggesting cross-reactive memory joined. Clones shrinking between day 15 and 85 showed a balanced CD4/CD8 split, and those that grew later tilted toward CD4+.

MiXCR, run by TCRdb on the 5' RACE reads, gives a single entry per CDR3 protein. Here the sample spans 150,000 to 200,000 distinct CDR3 sequences, 14% being singletons. The chain recombines TRBV7-3 with TRBJ2-3; D perhaps matches TRBD1 (5 bases). Specimen: PBMCs or a T cell subset sorted from them (not recorded which). The sequence derives from an adult woman who had mild COVID-19 (a few samples of this study predate the infection). Cell type and time point are not known. The CDR3: CASSLNGHLTDTQYF. CDR3 in DNA: TGTGCCAGCAGCTTAAATGGACACCTTACAGATACGCAGTATTTT. Together with reference TRBV7-3 and TRBJ2-3, the CDR3 gives the full variable domain: GAGVSQTPSNKVTEKGKYVELRCDPISGHTALYWYRQSLGQGPEFLIYFQGTGAADDSGLPNDRFFAVRPEGSVSTLKIQRTERGDSAVYLCASSLNGHLTDTQYFGPGTRLTVL.